This TCR beta chain was identified during a study of cytomegalovirus exposure and HLA in healthy donors. About the research overall: Later analysis reported that the approximately 120 validation repertoires shared the platform of the 600 to 750 first-cohort repertoires.

General study results and limits: Using the classifier, cytomegalovirus status was reportedly diagnosed with high specificity and sensitivity.

CDR3 size: 18 residues. J lost 5 bases, V lost 3 bases, and 16 bases had no gene match. Germline-derived CDR1 and CDR2 are MGHRA and YSYEKL. This table comes from immunoSEQ multiplex PCR, and its TCRdb copy is limited to in-frame clones, with some not included. Among about 130,000 clones listed, approximately 89% were seen once. A remark on this clone: Its antigen is as yet unknown.

V usage is TRBV4-1 and J usage is TRBJ1-2; 9 bases match TRBD1. The specimen was PBMCs. The TCR was taken from a woman younger than 35 in good health and CMV-seronegative. The CDR3 nucleotides read TGCGCCAGCAGCCAGAGGGCCGGGACAGGGTTAGGTAAATATGGCTACACCTTC. Residues: CASSQRAGTGLGKYGYTF.